These T cell receptor beta chains were read from a single sample in a study of blood T cell repertoires in COVID-19. Sequencing was performed with immunoSEQ multiplex PCR; in TCRdb, only in-frame clones are kept and a portion is missing. The sample carries under 300,000 clones, 70% to 90% recorded once. Sequenced sample: peripheral blood. These receptors were collected from a woman aged 70-85 years with active or convalescent COVID-19. CDR3s include the opening cysteine and the closing phenylalanine or tryptophan. Fields, in order: V gene, clone size, J gene, D gene, CDR3 DNA, CDR3 protein. The D gene is left open where the match is weak. Clone size is not always given. Where it is, it says once, few, many or a class for expanded clones.

TRBV4-3	-	TRBJ2-5	-	TGCGCCAGCAGCCAAGATTCGGCGGGGGCCGGGGAGACCCAGTACTTC	CASSQDSAGAGETQYF
TRBV19	few	TRBJ1-5	TRBD1	TGTGCCAGTAGTTTCACAGGGGACCAGCCCCAGCATTTT	CASSFTGDQPQHF
TRBV3-1/TRBV3-2	-	TRBJ2-1	TRBD2	TGTGCCAGCAGCCGTCTAGCGGGGGTCGAGAATGAGCAGTTCTTC	CASSRLAGVENEQFF
TRBV5-6	-	TRBJ2-7	TRBD2	TGTGCCAGCAGCATACCTAGCGGGGGGAGGTCCTACGAGCAGTACTTC	CASSIPSGGRSYEQYF
TRBV3-1/TRBV3-2	-	TRBJ2-3	TRBD2	TGTGCCAGCAGCCAAGGGAAGCGGGGGGCCACAGATACGCAGTATTTT	CASSQGKRGATDTQYF
TRBV6-4	-	TRBJ1-2	TRBD1	TGTGCCAGCAATGGGACAGGGGAACAAGGCTACACCTTC	CASNGTGEQGYTF
TRBV5-6	few	TRBJ1-2	TRBD1	TGTGCCAGCAGCTTGGGGGACAGGGTAGCTTGGGGCTACACCTTC	CASSLGDRVAWGYTF
TRBV4-1	-	TRBJ2-1	TRBD1	TGCGCCAGCAGCCAAGTCCCGGGACAGACCTACAATGAGCAGTTCTTC	CASSQVPGQTYNEQFF
TRBV7-2	-	TRBJ2-1	TRBD2	TGTGCCAGCAGCTTAGGACTAGCGGGGAAAAGTGAGCAGTTCTTC	CASSLGLAGKSEQFF
TRBV9	-	TRBJ1-1	-	TGTGCCAGCAGCGTACGGGGAGGCACTGAAGCTTTCTTT	CASSVRGGTEAFF
TRBV6-2/TRBV6-3	once	TRBJ2-3	-	TGTGCCAGCAGTTACTCAACAGGGAATTCTTTCACAGATACGCAGTATTTT	CASSYSTGNSFTDTQYF
TRBV21-1	-	TRBJ1-2	-	TGTGCCGGCAGCAAAGGTCCGGGTAACTATGGCTACACCTTC	CAGSKGPGNYGYTF
TRBV10-1	-	TRBJ2-5	TRBD1	TGCGCCAGCAGTGAGGGACAGGGGTCGAGAAAGACCCAGTACTTC	CASSEGQGSRKTQYF
TRBV4-3	-	TRBJ1-4	TRBD1	TGCGCCAGCAGCCGGTCCGGGACAGGGAATGAAAAACTGTTTTTT	CASSRSGTGNEKLFF
TRBV7-9	-	TRBJ1-2	-	TGTGCCAGCAGCTTAGTAATAGGGGTGCAGGCCGCGGAAGGCTACACCTTC	CASSLVIGVQAAEGYTF
TRBV2	-	TRBJ1-2	-	TGTGCCAGCAGTGAATATGTCGGCTATGGCTACACCTTC	CASSEYVGYGYTF
TRBV11-2	-	TRBJ2-5	TRBD2	TGTGCCAGCAGCTTAGTCGGGGGGTTGGAGACCCAGTACTTC	CASSLVGGLETQYF
TRBV20-1	-	TRBJ1-1	-	TGCAGTGCTAGTAGCCGGGACACTGAAGCTTTCTTT	CSASSRDTEAFF
TRBV7-9	-	TRBJ2-7	-	TGTGCCAGCAGCTTAGTTGGAGGGTACCCCAACGGAACCTACGAGCAGTACTTC	CASSLVGGYPNGTYEQYF
TRBV9	-	TRBJ2-3	-	TGTGCCAGCAGCGTAGCCCCGGGGGGGACAGGGCCCCTCACAGATACGCAGTATTTT	CASSVAPGGTGPLTDTQYF
TRBV4-1	-	TRBJ1-2	-	TGCGCCAGCAACATGAATGTAGGGAGCGGCACCAGCTATGGCTACACCTTC	CASNMNVGSGTSYGYTF
TRBV11-3	-	TRBJ1-4	TRBD1	TGTGCCAGCAGCTCCACCGGGACAGGGGAACTGTTTTTT	CASSSTGTGELFF
TRBV18	once	TRBJ2-7	-	TGTGCCAGCTCACCACGGGGGGACGAGCAGTACTTC	CASSPRGDEQYF
TRBV5-6	few	TRBJ2-7	TRBD2	TGTGCCAGCAGCCCCTGGGGGAGGGAGTACGAGCAGTACTTC	CASSPWGREYEQYF
TRBV10-3	-	TRBJ1-1	-	TGTGCCATCAGTGAGTCTGAGAGAGGGCGGGCGGCTTTCTTT	CAISESERGRAAFF
TRBV11-2	-	TRBJ1-1	TRBD1	TGTGCCAGCAGCTTAGATTTTTCAGGGGGAATGAACACTGAAGCTTTCTTT	CASSLDFSGGMNTEAFF
TRBV6-5	-	TRBJ2-2	-	TGTGCCAGCGCTCAAACGGGAACCGGGGAGCTGTTTTTT	CASAQTGTGELFF
TRBV6-2/TRBV6-3	-	TRBJ1-1	-	TGTGCCAGCAGTTCACAGGGAACCCGCACTGAAGCTTTCTTT	CASSSQGTRTEAFF
TRBV7-9	few	TRBJ1-6	-	TGTGCCAGCAGCTCCAGGGCCCTTAATTCACCCCTCCACTTT	CASSSRALNSPLHF
TRBV7-2	few	TRBJ2-2	-	TGTGCCAGCAGCCTAAGAGGGAAATCCCCCGGGGAGCTGTTTTTT	CASSLRGKSPGELFF
TRBV4-2	-	TRBJ2-2	TRBD2	TGTGCCAGCAGCCAAGGAGGACTAGCGTTTAACACCGGGGAGCTGTTTTTT	CASSQGGLAFNTGELFF
TRBV12-3/TRBV12-4	-	TRBJ2-7	TRBD2	TGTGCCATTACCGGGACTAGCGGGGTAGGTCGGTACTTC	CAITGTSGVGRYF
TRBV6-1	-	TRBJ1-2	-	TGTGCCAGCAGTGAAACAGGGTCACGTAGACAGGCTGGCTACACCTTC	CASSETGSRRQAGYTF
TRBV18	-	TRBJ1-6	-	TGTGCCAGCTCTCTCCGGGACATCTCACCCCTCCACTTT	CASSLRDISPLHF
TRBV7-2	-	TRBJ2-3	TRBD2	TGTGCCAGCTCAGCTTTAGCGGGGGGGCCGACAGATACGCAGTATTTT	CASSALAGGPTDTQYF
TRBV7-2	few	TRBJ1-5	-	TGTGCCAGCAGCTTTTCCGGCAGAGACAACCAGCCCCAGCATTTT	CASSFSGRDNQPQHF
TRBV6-1	-	TRBJ1-1	-	TGTGCCAGCAGTGAAGCGACAGGCTATGAAGCTTTCTTT	CASSEATGYEAFF
TRBV5-8	once	TRBJ1-1	-	TGTGCCAGCCTGAGGACGGGGGGAGGAACTGAAGCTTTCTTT	CASLRTGGGTEAFF
TRBV15	-	TRBJ1-4	-	TGTGCCACCAGCAGAGATGGGACTGTTAATGAAAAACTGTTTTTT	CATSRDGTVNEKLFF
TRBV6-6	-	TRBJ2-1	TRBD2	TGTGCCAGCACCACGGGGGGATGGTCCTACAATGAGCAGTTCTTC	CASTTGGWSYNEQFF
TRBV6-2/TRBV6-3	-	TRBJ1-1	-	TGTGCCAGCAGTTACTTGGGGGCGAACACTGAAGCTTTCTTT	CASSYLGANTEAFF
TRBV9	-	TRBJ2-3	TRBD2	TGTGCCAGCAGCGTAGAGGGGCGGGGGGGCACAGATACGCAGTATTTT	CASSVEGRGGTDTQYF
TRBV6-5	once	TRBJ2-3	-	TGTGCCAGCAGTCAGCTCCAGGAGCAGTATTTT	CASSQLQEQYF
TRBV7-2	-	TRBJ1-2	TRBD1	TGTGCCAGCAGCTTAGAAAGTTGGGACAGGAACAACTATGGCTACACCTTC	CASSLESWDRNNYGYTF
TRBV4-3	few	TRBJ1-5	-	TGCGCCAGCAGCCAAGACAGGGGAATCAATCAGCCCCAGCATTTT	CASSQDRGINQPQHF
TRBV11-2	-	TRBJ2-7	TRBD2	TGTGCCAGCAGCTTTAGCGGGGGTCCTTACGAGCAGTACTTC	CASSFSGGPYEQYF
TRBV5-5	-	TRBJ1-6	-	TGTGCCAGCAGCTCCCAGTTACTATCGGACTATTCACCCCTCCACTTT	CASSSQLLSDYSPLHF
TRBV11-3	-	TRBJ2-1	-	TGTGCCAGCGGTACGGGGGAATCAAGCAATGAGCAGTTCTTC	CASGTGESSNEQFF
TRBV18	few	TRBJ2-2	-	TGTGCCAGCTCACCAGGCGGGAACACCGGGGAGCTGTTTTTT	CASSPGGNTGELFF